Each of the 27 T cell receptor beta chains below was sequenced from the same sample in a study of post-analysis software for immune sequencing data. Study findings and constraints: In patients, TRBV5-6, TRBV5-1 and TRBV20-1 belonged to five TRBV segments found more frequently than in controls.

Carried by the TCR beta cDNA libraries were unique molecular identifiers. Each CDR3 protein is one row after TCRdb ran MiXCR on the PCR reads. This sample carries approximately 730,000 distinct CDR3 sequences, approximately 30% of them seen once, and the ten largest clones take more than 0.55%. These TCRs are of unknown antigen specificity. Sequenced sample: blood. The origin of the receptors is a girl under 18 with multiple sclerosis.

The chain couples TRBV5-1 to TRBJ2-2, with D perhaps TRBD2 (6 bases). Trimming removed 3 bases from V and 5 bases from J, with 14 bases in between. The CDR3 is 15 residues long. The V gene's germline CDR1 is SGHRS and CDR2 YFSETQ. The CDR3, as DNA: TGCGCCAGCAGCTGGGAGGCTAGACGGACCGGGGAGCTGTTTTTT. This encodes CASSWEARRTGELFF.

The genes are TRBV7-8 and TRBJ1-1; 7 bases map to TRBD1. Germline V gene lookup returns CDR1 SGHVS and CDR2 FQNEAQ. J gave up 6 bases and V 5 bases, and 9 bases lay outside the gene matches. The CDR3 is 14 residues long. The CDR3 region has the DNA TGTGCCAGCAGCAGAGACAGGGCCGACGCTGAAGCTTTCTTT. Translation gives CASSRDRADAEAFF.

This clonotype was counted a few times. This chain uses TRBV12-3 or TRBV12-4 with TRBJ2-1; the match to TRBD1 covers 9 bases. There are 14 residues in the CDR3. V was pared by 4 bases and J by 8 bases, with 6 bases of the junction left unmatched. CDR3: CASSWGQGIDEQFF. CDR3 coding DNA: TGTGCCAGCAGTTGGGGACAGGGTATAGATGAGCAGTTCTTC.

The J gene is TRBJ1-5, the V gene TRBV4-1; D may be TRBD1 (6 bases). CDR3 length: 15 amino acids. With 5 bases removed from V and 4 bases from J, the gap between germline ends came to 15 bases. Germline CDR1 MGHRA, CDR2 YSYEKL. CDR3 sequence reads: CASSWDKEGNQPQHF. As DNA, the CDR3 is TGCGCCAGCAGCTGGGACAAGGAGGGGAATCAGCCCCAGCATTTT.

This clonotype occurred a few times. The genes are TRBV7-8 and TRBJ1-5, with D hard to call. In germline, CDR1 is SGHVS, CDR2 FQNEAQ. The V end was cut by 2 bases, the J end by 7 bases, with 12 bases between. The CDR3 loop spans 14 amino acids. The CDR3 is CASSLLGDGQPQHF. The DNA of the CDR3 is TGTGCCAGCAGCTTACTCGGGGATGGCCAGCCCCAGCATTTT.

This clonotype was counted at least ten times. J is TRBJ2-7 and V is TRBV5-1; 7 bases fit TRBD1. The CDR3 consists of 15 residues. Per the germline V gene, CDR1 is SGHRS and CDR2 is YFSETQ. Trimming took 0 bases from V and 6 from J; bases not matched to a gene: 9. For the CDR3, the DNA is TGCGCCAGCAGCTTGGAAGGGACAGATCAATCCGAGCAGTACTTC. Protein product: CASSLEGTDQSEQYF.

The gene calls are TRBV5-1 and TRBJ2-1, with a tentative D call TRBD2 (6 bases). The CDR3 runs 17 residues. Germline CDR1 is SGHRS and CDR2 is YFSETQ. V lost 4 bases, J lost 8 bases, and 25 bases lay in between. CDR3 region: CASSPYSSANWIDEQFF. The DNA of the CDR3 is TGCGCCAGCAGCCCTTACTCTAGCGCAAACTGGATCGATGAGCAGTTCTTC.

The V and J genes are TRBV5-1 and TRBJ2-3; the match to TRBD2 covers 14 bases. V shed 2 bases, J shed 0 bases, and the junction held 11 bases outside the gene matches. Germline V gene data show CDR1 as SGHRS and CDR2 as YFSETQ. This CDR3 has 20 residues. This chain's CDR3 is CASSFTGTSGGTPSTDTQYF. CDR3 bases: TGCGCCAGCAGCTTCACCGGGACTAGCGGGGGAACCCCGAGCACAGATACGCAGTATTTT.

The chain couples TRBV10-3 to TRBJ1-1; 7 bases line up with TRBD1. The CDR3 is made up of 13 amino acids. Trimming took 10 bases from V and 0 from J; bases not matched to a gene: 5. Germline values: CDR1 ENHRY, CDR2 SYGVKD. The DNA for the CDR3 is TGTGCCAGCGAAGGGACAGTGAACACTGAAGCTTTCTTT. Translation: CASEGTVNTEAFF.

This clonotype was seen a few times. V and J are TRBV28 and TRBJ2-5, with D perhaps TRBD1 or TRBD2 (5 bases each). Germline V gene lookup returns CDR1 MDHEN and CDR2 SYDVKM. The CDR3 is made up of 16 amino acids. V was shortened by 3 bases and J by 5 bases, with 19 bases between the two germline ends. In nucleotides, the CDR3 is TGTGCCAGCAGTTTCGGGGCCCAGTGGGGAGAGGAGACCCAGTACTTC. It specifies CASSFGAQWGEETQYF.

This chain joins TRBV4-1 and TRBJ2-1; D perhaps matches TRBD1 (7 bases). CDR3 length: 18 residues. Trimming pared 0 bases from V and 9 bases from J, leaving 24 bases between. From germline, CDR1 is MGHRA and CDR2 YSYEKL. CDR3: CASSQDRAGGSYRVEQFF. CDR3 bases: TGCGCCAGCAGCCAAGACAGAGCAGGGGGGAGTTACCGAGTTGAGCAGTTCTTC.

This clonotype has a count of ten or more. This rearrangement joins TRBV29-1 to TRBJ2-1, with 9 bases lining up with TRBD1. CDR1 SQVTM and CDR2 ANQGSEA come from the germline V gene. The CDR3 covers 17 residues. V dropped 7 bases and J dropped 6; count of bases not matched to a gene: 19. CDR3 sequence (DNA): TGCAGCGAGAACCCCGGGCTTAACAGGGGGCGACTCAATGAGCAGTTCTTC. Translated, it gives CSENPGLNRGRLNEQFF.

This clonotype was seen a handful of times. V and J are TRBV20-1 and TRBJ2-7, with D perhaps assigned TRBD1 or TRBD2 (6 bases each). The CDR3 is 14 amino acids. With 6 bases removed from V and 1 base from J, the gap between germline ends came to 16 bases. Per germline, CDR1 DFQATT and CDR2 SNEGSKA (reference sequence). Written as DNA, the CDR3 is TGCAGTGCCCGGAGGGGGAGTCTTTCCTACGAGCAGTACTTC. Its translation is CSARRGSLSYEQYF.

The chain combines TRBV5-1 with TRBJ2-3; 9 bases fit TRBD1. J gave up 4 bases and V 4 bases, and 10 bases lay outside the gene matches. Looked up from germline, CDR1 is SGHRS and CDR2 is YFSETQ. This CDR3 has 16 residues. This CDR3 reads CASSTGQGLGSDTQYF. The CDR3, as DNA: TGCGCCAGCAGCACGGGACAGGGCCTCGGGTCAGATACGCAGTATTTT.

The genes are TRBV7-6 and TRBJ2-3; D not resolved. Trimming took 0 bases from V and 0 from J, leaving 10 bases between them. CDR1 is SGHVS, CDR2 FNYEAQ, per germline. The CDR3 contains 16 residues. The CDR3 here is CASSLAPPYSTDTQYF. The CDR3 DNA reads TGTGCCAGCAGCTTAGCCCCGCCCTATAGCACAGATACGCAGTATTTT.

The chain employs TRBV29-1 and TRBJ2-7, with D perhaps assigned TRBD1 or TRBD2 (5 bases each). Germline V gives CDR1 SQVTM, CDR2 ANQGSEA. V dropped 6 bases and J dropped 6 bases, with 21 bases sitting between them. There are 14 residues in the CDR3. In DNA form, the CDR3 reads TGCAGCGTCCTACCACCGGGACCATCCGGCGAGCAGTACTTC. Its translation is CSVLPPGPSGEQYF.

This clonotype was detected only once. One junction end disagrees with the germline gene, perhaps due to a read error. The rearrangement links TRBV10-3 to TRBJ2-7, with 10 bases aligning to TRBD2. CDR1 ENHRY and CDR2 SYGVKD come from the germline V gene. This CDR3 contains 15 residues. The CDR3 protein is CATLAGETLSYGQYF. For the CDR3, the DNA is TGTGCCACCCTAGCGGGAGAAACCCTTAGCTACGGGCAGTACTTC.

The chain carries TRBV9 and TRBJ2-1; 7 positions match TRBD2. The V segment lost 1 base and the J segment 8 bases; nucleotides outside the gene matches: 9. CDR3 length: 15 amino acids. CDR1 is SGDLS, CDR2 YYNGEE, per germline. CDR3 region: CASSVTSAQTHEQFF. CDR3 bases: TGTGCCAGCAGCGTAACTAGCGCTCAAACCCATGAGCAGTTCTTC.

The gene calls are TRBV7-6 and TRBJ2-3; D might be TRBD1 (5 bases). Germline V gene sequence: CDR1 SGHVS, CDR2 FNYEAQ. The CDR3 has 15 residues. With 5 bases removed from V and 1 base from J, the gap between germline ends came to 13 bases. CDR3 in DNA: TGTGCCAGCAGCCCCTCTTGGGGCCGCACAGATACGCAGTATTTT. This codes for CASSPSWGRTDTQYF.

This clonotype was detected once. The V gene is TRBV20-1, the J gene TRBJ2-3; 13 bases agree with TRBD2. Per germline, CDR1 DFQATT and CDR2 SNEGSKA (reference sequence). The CDR3 runs to 21 residues. Trimming removed 3 bases from V and 4 bases from J; junction bases left unmatched: 22. The CDR3 DNA follows: TGCAGTGCTAGCCTGCTCGAACCCGGGACTAGCGGGGACTGGTTCCCAGATACGCAGTATTTT. Encoded protein: CSASLLEPGTSGDWFPDTQYF.

This sequence joins TRBV27 and TRBJ1-4, with no clear D. Germline assignment: CDR1 MNHEY and CDR2 SMNVEV (reference sequence). V was trimmed by 6 bases and J by 3 bases, leaving 11 bases between them. This CDR3 spans 14 amino acids. As DNA, the CDR3 is TGTGCCAGCAGGCCCCGGAAGGCTAATGAAAAACTGTTTTTT. This encodes CASRPRKANEKLFF.

The J gene is TRBJ2-3, the V gene TRBV7-9, with 8 bases matching TRBD1. The CDR3 spans 15 residues. The V segment lost 4 bases and the J segment 8 bases; nucleotides outside the gene matches: 11. Germline V gene sequence: CDR1 SEHNR, CDR2 FQNEAQ (reference sequence). The CDR3 DNA is TGTGCCAGCAGCTCCCCGGGACAGGCTGGACCTACGCAGTATTTT. It specifies CASSSPGQAGPTQYF.

The V gene is TRBV12-5, the J gene TRBJ1-1, with D maybe TRBD1 (5 bases). Germline V gene data show CDR1 as LGHNT and CDR2 as FRNRAP. Trimming pared 0 bases from V and 11 bases from J, leaving 13 bases between. This CDR3 is built from 13 residues. CDR3 bases: TGTGCTAGTGGTTTGGTAAGGGAGGGGAGGGCTTTCTTT. Encoded protein: CASGLVREGRAFF. Drawing the rest from reference TRBV12-5 and TRBJ1-1, the complete variable domain is DARVTQTPRHKVTEMGQEVTMRCQPILGHNTVFWYRQTMMQGLELLAYFRNRAPLDDSGMPKDRFSAEMPDATLATLKIQPSEPRDSAVYFCASGLVREGRAFFGQGTRLTVV.

This clonotype has a handful of counts. V usage is TRBV7-9 and J usage is TRBJ2-1, with unresolved D. Trimming pared 5 bases from V and 0 bases from J, leaving 11 bases between. This CDR3 region has 15 residues. CDR1 and CDR2 from the germline V gene are SEHNR and FQNEAQ (reference sequence). The CDR3 region has the DNA TGTGCCAGCAGCCACGCGCCTATCTCCTACAATGAGCAGTTCTTC. Protein sequence: CASSHAPISYNEQFF.

The V and J genes are TRBV6-5 and TRBJ2-3, with TRBD2 identical over 16 bases. Germline-derived CDR1 and CDR2 are MNHEY and SVGAGI. There are 19 residues in the CDR3. J lost 4 bases, V lost 7 bases, and 14 bases had no gene match. CDR3 protein: CASNSGRGLAGGPPDTQYF. The CDR3 bases are TGTGCCAGCAATTCTGGGAGGGGACTAGCGGGGGGGCCACCAGATACGCAGTATTTT.

This rearrangement joins TRBV6-6 to TRBJ1-2; the D gene is possibly TRBD1 (6 bases). V gave up 2 bases and J gave up 6 bases, with 13 bases separating them. The germline gives CDR1 MNHNY, CDR2 SVGAGI (reference sequence). The CDR3 has 14 amino acids. The CDR3 region has the DNA TGTGCCAGCAGTTACGGCGCGGCAGGGGATGGCTACACCTTC. It yields the protein CASSYGAAGDGYTF.

A few counts support this clonotype. This chain links TRBV7-9 with TRBJ2-4; the D is unclear. The DNA end favors TRBJ2-7, so the J call may be wrong. The CDR3 runs 14 residues. The germline gives CDR1 SEHNR, CDR2 FQNEAQ (reference sequence). The CDR3 loop reads CASSLDGGTYEQYF. In nucleotides, the CDR3 is TGTGCCAGCAGCTTAGATGGTGGGACCTACGAGCAGTACTTC.